The T cell receptor (beta chain) under discussion was sequenced for a study of identical twins. This clonotype was counted between two and nine times. Its matching antigen is unknown. Template switching added a universal primer binding site, and final cDNA carried unique molecular identifiers. MiXCR was run by TCRdb on the 5' RACE reads, yielding one entry per CDR3 protein. The sample records about 530,000 distinct CDR3 sequences, around 15% being singletons. General study points: There were fewer insertions in abundant cord blood beta clonotypes, but memory repertoires showed no such pattern. Cross-sectional statistical analysis, not tracking of the same donors, underpinned the conclusions.

The CDR3 covers 14 residues. Germline-derived CDR1 and CDR2 are ENHRY and SYGVKD. Germline trimming cut 4 bases from V and 5 bases from J; bases unmatched to any gene: 7. These data were also filed under a second study, of yellow fever vaccine responses in identical twins.

The origin of this receptor is a woman younger than 35 in good health. V is TRBV10-3 and J is TRBJ1-2; 7 nucleotides align to TRBD1. Sample: CD4+ T cells sorted from blood. The CDR3 loop is CAISGGTVRYGYTF. Written as DNA, the CDR3 is TGTGCCATCAGTGGGGGGACAGTGAGGTATGGCTACACCTTC.